This T cell receptor (beta chain) originates from a study of blood T cell repertoires in COVID-19. Looking at the study overall: Some COVID-19 samples were acute and others convalescent; all came from the United States, Italy and Spain.

Germline V gene data show CDR1 as LGHNA and CDR2 as YSLEER. The CDR3 has 14 residues. Trimming cost V 4 bases and J 11 bases, with 15 bases left between them. Sequencing was performed with immunoSEQ multiplex PCR; in TCRdb, only in-frame clones are kept and a portion is missing. This table holds under 300,000 clones, 81% found once. The chain recombines TRBV4-3 with TRBJ1-6; perhaps TRBD1 as D (5 bases). Sequencing used peripheral blood. This TCR derives from a woman in her sixties with active or convalescent COVID-19. In nucleotides, the CDR3 is TGCGCCAGCAGCCGGCCAGGGCCGGGGGCACCCCTCCACTTT. Its protein is CASSRPGPGAPLHF.